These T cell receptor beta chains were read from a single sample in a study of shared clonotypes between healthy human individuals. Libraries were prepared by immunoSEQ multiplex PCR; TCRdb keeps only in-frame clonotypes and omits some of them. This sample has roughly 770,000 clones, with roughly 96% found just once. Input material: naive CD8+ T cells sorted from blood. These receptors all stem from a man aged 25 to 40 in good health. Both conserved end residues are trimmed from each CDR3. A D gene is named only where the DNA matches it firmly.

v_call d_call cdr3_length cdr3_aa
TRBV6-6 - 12 ASSSSGTPYEQY
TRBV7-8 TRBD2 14 ASSLKTRLAGDEQY
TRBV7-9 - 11 ASSLEAAGGYT
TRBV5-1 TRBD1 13 ASSLAGQGRNEQF
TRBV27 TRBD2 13 ASSLGRGPGYEQY
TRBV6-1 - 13 ASSERSIYAYEQY
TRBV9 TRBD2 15 ASSAKAGGGIYNEQF
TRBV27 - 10 ASSTSYNEQF
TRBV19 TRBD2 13 ASSILPGGKETQY
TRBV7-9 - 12 ASSPYFVVDGYT
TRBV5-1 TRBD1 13 ASSLRTGAAYEQY
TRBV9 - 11 ASSVEPSYEQY
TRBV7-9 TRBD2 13 ASSHSGRRTGELF
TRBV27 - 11 ASAEQGNYGYT
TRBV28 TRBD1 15 ASSLAGQGFRTGELF
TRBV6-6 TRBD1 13 ASSYSRDSNTEAF
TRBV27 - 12 ASSLWGGNQPQH
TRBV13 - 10 ASSSIINEQF
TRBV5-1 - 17 ASSLGQGTLAASYNEQF
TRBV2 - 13 ASSGFAGAPYEQY
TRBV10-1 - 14 ASKTIRNLEIETQY
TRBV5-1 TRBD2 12 ASSLDASGYEQY
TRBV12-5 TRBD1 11 ASGLAGGNEQF
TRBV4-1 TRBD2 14 ASSPDAGGAADTQY